This T cell receptor beta chain is drawn from a study of blood T cell repertoires in COVID-19. Overall study context: There were acute and convalescent COVID-19 samples, and they came from the United States, Italy and Spain. T cells, B-cell-depleted T cells, or PBMCs supplied cDNA or gDNA.

Original processing notes: Reference gene primer amplification yielded estimated nucleated cell counts. Sequenced by immunoSEQ multiplex PCR; TCRdb stores in-frame clones only, minus some. V, J and clone size derive from that table, while D and trimming were established from the DNA sequence. The table has about 160,000 clones, around 80% seen once; the top ten hold about 19%. V was pared by 0 bases and J by 5 bases, with 16 bases between. Looked up from germline, CDR1 is LNHDA and CDR2 is SQIVND (reference sequence). This CDR3 has 16 amino acids. The chain employs TRBV19 and TRBJ1-1; no definite D call. This clonotype was sampled from an elderly woman with acute or convalescent COVID-19. Sequencing used peripheral blood. This CDR3 is CASSIDPRGGNTEAFF. CDR3 in DNA: TGTGCCAGTAGTATAGACCCCCGGGGAGGGAATACTGAAGCTTTCTTT.